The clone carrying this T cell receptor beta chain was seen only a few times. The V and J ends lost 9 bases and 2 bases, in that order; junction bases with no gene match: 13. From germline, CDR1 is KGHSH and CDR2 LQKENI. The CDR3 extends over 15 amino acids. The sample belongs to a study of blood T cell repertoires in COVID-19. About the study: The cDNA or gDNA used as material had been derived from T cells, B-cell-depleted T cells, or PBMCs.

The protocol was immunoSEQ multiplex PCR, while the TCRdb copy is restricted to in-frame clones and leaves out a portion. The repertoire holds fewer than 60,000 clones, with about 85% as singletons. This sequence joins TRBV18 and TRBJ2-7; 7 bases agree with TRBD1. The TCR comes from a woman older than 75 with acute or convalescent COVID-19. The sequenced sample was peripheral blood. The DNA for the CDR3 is TGTGCCAGTTCCTCCGGACAGGAGAGACCCTACGAGCAGTACTTC. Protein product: CASSSGQERPYEQYF.